Listed below are T cell receptor beta chains from one sample, sequenced in a study of blood T cell repertoires in COVID-19. Assay: immunoSEQ multiplex PCR; the TCRdb copy retains only in-frame clones and omits some. The table includes about 200,000 clones, about 90% detected once. The sample was peripheral blood. Receptor source: a man aged 40-49 years with active or convalescent COVID-19. CDR3s include the opening cysteine and the closing phenylalanine or tryptophan. The D gene is left open where the match is weak. Only some rows state a clone size, as once, few, many or a class for expanded clones.

V gene	D gene	J gene	clone size	CDR3 protein	CDR3 DNA
TRBV7-9	TRBD1	TRBJ2-1	NA	CASSFGQGLGDEQFF	TGTGCCAGCAGCTTCGGACAGGGGCTTGGGGATGAGCAGTTCTTC
TRBV5-1	NA	TRBJ2-7	NA	CASSRVATFHEQYF	TGCGCCAGCAGCAGGGTAGCGACCTTCCACGAGCAGTACTTC
TRBV5-1	TRBD2	TRBJ2-2	NA	CASSIGLAGGTNTGELFF	TGCGCCAGCAGCATCGGACTAGCGGGAGGAACGAACACCGGGGAGCTGTTTTTT
TRBV28	NA	TRBJ2-5	NA	CASSHARGAHRETQYF	TGTGCCAGCAGCCATGCCCGGGGGGCGCATCGAGAGACCCAGTACTTC
TRBV5-4	TRBD2	TRBJ2-1	NA	CASSFGLANEQFF	TGTGCCAGCAGCTTCGGACTAGCGAATGAGCAGTTCTTC
TRBV6-5	NA	TRBJ2-7	NA	CASSYAGTHEQYF	TGTGCCAGCAGTTACGCAGGTACCCACGAGCAGTACTTC
TRBV21-1	NA	TRBJ2-1	NA	CASSPPGTSYGEQFF	TGTGCCAGCAGCCCCCCCGGGACTAGCTACGGTGAGCAGTTCTTC
TRBV30	NA	TRBJ2-2	NA	CAWSVQLNAGELFF	TGTGCCTGGAGTGTACAATTGAATGCCGGGGAGCTGTTTTTT
TRBV27	TRBD1	TRBJ2-7	NA	CASSTNRGQSEQYF	TGTGCCAGCAGTACAAACAGGGGGCAGAGCGAGCAGTACTTC
TRBV11-2	NA	TRBJ1-2	once	CASSLWGGVDYGYTF	TGTGCCAGCAGCCTCTGGGGGGGAGTTGACTATGGCTACACCTTC
TRBV9	NA	TRBJ1-6	NA	CASSVGQRSSYNSPLHF	TGTGCCAGCAGCGTAGGTCAGAGGAGCTCCTATAATTCACCCCTCCACTTT
TRBV18	NA	TRBJ1-2	NA	CASSPIQGRDYGYTF	TGTGCCAGCTCACCCATACAGGGACGCGACTATGGCTACACCTTC
TRBV7-3	TRBD1	TRBJ2-1	NA	CASSLGQGVGNEQFF	TGTGCCAGCAGCTTAGGACAGGGGGTAGGGAATGAGCAGTTCTTC
TRBV6-5	TRBD2	TRBJ2-2	NA	CASSYGAGGITGELFF	TGTGCCAGCAGTTATGGAGCGGGGGGGATCACCGGGGAGCTGTTTTTT
TRBV6-5	NA	TRBJ2-3	NA	CASSFYRSTDTQYF	TGTGCCAGCAGTTTTTACAGAAGCACAGATACGCAGTATTTT
TRBV27	NA	TRBJ2-3	NA	CASLSTDTQYF	TGTGCCAGTCTTAGCACAGATACGCAGTATTTT
TRBV24-1	NA	TRBJ2-7	NA	CATSDSHGGEQYF	TGTGCCACCAGTGATTCCCACGGGGGCGAGCAGTACTTC
TRBV12-3/TRBV12-4	TRBD1	TRBJ2-7	once	CASSLRQGWQYF	TGTGCCAGCAGTCTCAGACAGGGGTGGCAGTACTTC
TRBV16	NA	TRBJ1-1	NA	CASGDLEEAFF	TGTGCCAGCGGAGACTTAGAGGAAGCTTTCTTT
TRBV4-1	TRBD1	TRBJ2-1	NA	CASSQDLNRGHNEQFF	TGCGCCAGCAGCCAAGATCTGAACAGGGGACACAATGAGCAGTTCTTC
TRBV7-3	NA	TRBJ1-5	NA	CASSSRGGGQPQHF	TGTGCCAGCAGCTCAAGGGGAGGAGGTCAGCCCCAGCATTTT
TRBV28	TRBD1	TRBJ2-7	NA	CASSFLGGNEQYF	TGTGCCAGCAGTTTCCTAGGGGGCAACGAGCAGTACTTC
TRBV7-9	NA	TRBJ1-2	NA	CASSVRGNYDYTF	TGTGCCAGCAGCGTGCGGGGTAACTATGACTACACCTTC
TRBV5-1	NA	TRBJ1-2	NA	CASSLVTVQGPGYTF	TGCGCCAGCAGCTTGGTAACCGTCCAGGGTCCGGGCTACACCTTC
TRBV7-8	TRBD2	TRBJ2-3	NA	CASSPLLSGRVRTDTQYF	TGTGCCAGCAGCCCCCTCCTTAGCGGGAGAGTGAGGACAGATACGCAGTATTTT
TRBV30	NA	TRBJ2-3	NA	CAWSTGDTDTQYF	TGTGCCTGGTCGACAGGAGACACAGATACGCAGTATTTT
TRBV3-1/TRBV3-2	TRBD1	TRBJ2-1	NA	CASSQKTPGQGRTEQFF	TGTGCCAGCAGCCAAAAAACACCGGGACAGGGAAGAACTGAGCAGTTCTTC
TRBV2	TRBD1	TRBJ1-1	NA	CASRGDRGLNTEAFF	TGTGCCAGCAGGGGGGACAGGGGGTTGAACACTGAAGCTTTCTTT
TRBV6-1	NA	TRBJ1-1	NA	CASSDQGTNTEAFF	TGTGCCAGCAGTGATCAGGGGACAAACACTGAAGCTTTCTTT
TRBV11-3	TRBD1	TRBJ2-5	NA	CASSSDRGLETQYF	TGTGCCAGCAGCTCGGACAGGGGGCTAGAGACCCAGTACTTC
TRBV25-1	NA	TRBJ2-1	NA	CASSESGAYEQFF	TGTGCCAGCAGTGAATCCGGAGCATACGAGCAGTTCTTC
TRBV2	NA	TRBJ2-7	NA	CASTRETDEQYF	TGTGCCAGCACGCGGGAAACGGATGAGCAGTACTTC
TRBV9	NA	TRBJ1-1	NA	CASGGSAMNTEAFF	TGTGCCAGCGGCGGGTCTGCTATGAACACTGAAGCTTTCTTT
TRBV20-1	NA	TRBJ1-2	NA	CSASKLGQSHYGYTF	TGCAGTGCTAGTAAATTAGGACAGTCCCACTATGGCTACACCTTC
TRBV10-1	TRBD2	TRBJ2-1	NA	CASSDETSGALLNEQFF	TGCGCCAGCAGTGATGAGACTAGCGGGGCACTCCTCAATGAGCAGTTCTTC
TRBV5-1	NA	TRBJ2-3	NA	CASKLADTQYF	TGCGCCAGCAAGTTAGCAGATACGCAGTATTTT
TRBV5-1	TRBD2	TRBJ2-2	few	CASSLVAGGSRTGELFF	TGCGCCAGCAGCTTGGTAGCGGGAGGGTCGAGAACCGGGGAGCTGTTTTTT
TRBV4-1	TRBD1	TRBJ1-2	NA	CASSQDTRGMNGYTF	TGCGCCAGCAGCCAAGACACCAGGGGGATGAATGGCTACACCTTC
TRBV12-3/TRBV12-4	NA	TRBJ1-5	NA	CASRSGVRQHF	TGTGCCAGCAGGAGCGGGGTTCGCCAGCATTTT
TRBV3-1/TRBV3-2	NA	TRBJ2-2	NA	CASSQNGQGELFF	TGTGCCAGCAGCCAAAATGGGCAGGGAGAGCTGTTTTTT
TRBV11-2	TRBD2	TRBJ2-1	NA	CASSLMSSGRYYNEQFF	TGTGCCAGCAGCTTAATGTCTAGCGGGAGATACTACAATGAGCAGTTCTTC